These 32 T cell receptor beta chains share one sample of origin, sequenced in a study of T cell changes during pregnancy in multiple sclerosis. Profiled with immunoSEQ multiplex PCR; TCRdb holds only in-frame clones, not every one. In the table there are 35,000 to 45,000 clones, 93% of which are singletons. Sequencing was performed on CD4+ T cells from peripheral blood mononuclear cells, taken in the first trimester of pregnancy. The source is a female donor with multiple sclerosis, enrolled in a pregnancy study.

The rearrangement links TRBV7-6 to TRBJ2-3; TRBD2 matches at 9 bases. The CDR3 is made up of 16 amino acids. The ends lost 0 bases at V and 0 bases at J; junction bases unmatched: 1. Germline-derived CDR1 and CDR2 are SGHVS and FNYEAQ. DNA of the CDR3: TGTGCCAGCAGCTTAGCTCTAGCGGGGAGCACAGATACGCAGTATTTT. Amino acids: CASSLALAGSTDTQYF.

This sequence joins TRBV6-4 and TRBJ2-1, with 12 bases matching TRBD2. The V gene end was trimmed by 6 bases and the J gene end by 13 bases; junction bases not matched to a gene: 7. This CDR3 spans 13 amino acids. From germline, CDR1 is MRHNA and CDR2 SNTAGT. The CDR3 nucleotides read TGTGCCAGCAGACCGACTAGCGGGGGCGGTCAGTTCTTC. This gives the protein CASRPTSGGGQFF.

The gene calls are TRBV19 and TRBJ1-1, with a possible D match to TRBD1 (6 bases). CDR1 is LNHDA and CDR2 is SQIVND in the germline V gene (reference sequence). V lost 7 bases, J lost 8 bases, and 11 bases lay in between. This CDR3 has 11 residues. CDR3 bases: TGTGCCAGTACCACAGGGACAGAAGCTTTCTTT. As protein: CASTTGTEAFF.

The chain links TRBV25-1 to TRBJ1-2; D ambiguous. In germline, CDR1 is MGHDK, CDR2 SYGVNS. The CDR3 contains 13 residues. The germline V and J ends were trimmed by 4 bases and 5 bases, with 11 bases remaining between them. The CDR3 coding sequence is TGTGCCAGCAGTGTAGAGGTATGGTATGGCTACACCTTC. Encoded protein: CASSVEVWYGYTF.

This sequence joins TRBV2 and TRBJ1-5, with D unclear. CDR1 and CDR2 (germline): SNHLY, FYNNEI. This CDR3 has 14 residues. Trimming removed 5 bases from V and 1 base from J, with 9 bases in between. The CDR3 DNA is TGTGCCAGCAGTATGGCTGTGAGCAATCAGCCCCAGCATTTT. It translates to CASSMAVSNQPQHF.

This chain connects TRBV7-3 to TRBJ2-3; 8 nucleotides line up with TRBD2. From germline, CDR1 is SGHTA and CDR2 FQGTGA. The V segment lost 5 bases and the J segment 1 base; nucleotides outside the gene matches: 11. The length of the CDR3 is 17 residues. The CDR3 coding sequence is TGTGCCAGCAGCGGCCGGGGGGGGCCAATAGGCACAGATACGCAGTATTTT. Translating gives CASSGRGGPIGTDTQYF.

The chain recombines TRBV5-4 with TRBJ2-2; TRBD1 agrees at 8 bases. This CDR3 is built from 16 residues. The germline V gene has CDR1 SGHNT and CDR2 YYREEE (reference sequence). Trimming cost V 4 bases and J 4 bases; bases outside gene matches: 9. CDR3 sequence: CASSLYRGVATGELFF. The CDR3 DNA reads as TGTGCCAGCAGCCTGTACAGGGGGGTAGCCACCGGGGAGCTGTTTTTT.

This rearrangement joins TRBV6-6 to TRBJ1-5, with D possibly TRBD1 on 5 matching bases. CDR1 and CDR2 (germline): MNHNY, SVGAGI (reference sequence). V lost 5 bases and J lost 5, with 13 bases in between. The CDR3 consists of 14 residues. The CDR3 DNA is TGTGCCAGCAGTAGGGGTATGGCCGATCAGCCCCAGCATTTT. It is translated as CASSRGMADQPQHF.

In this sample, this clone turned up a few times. For the CDR3, the DNA is TGTGCCAGCAGTGAATGGGGGGATGAGCAGTTCTTC. Its translation is CASSEWGDEQFF. This chain links TRBV25-1 with TRBJ2-1; tentative D call: TRBD2 (6 bases). Trimming cost V 1 base and J 8 bases, with 6 bases left between them. The CDR3 is made up of 12 amino acids. Germline CDR1 reads MGHDK; CDR2 reads SYGVNS.

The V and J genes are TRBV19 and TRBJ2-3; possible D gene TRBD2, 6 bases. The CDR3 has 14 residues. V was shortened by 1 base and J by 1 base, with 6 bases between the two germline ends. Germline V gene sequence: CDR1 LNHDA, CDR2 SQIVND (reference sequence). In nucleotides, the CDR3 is TGTGCCAGTAGTATAGGGGGGGGCACAGATACGCAGTATTTT. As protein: CASSIGGGTDTQYF.

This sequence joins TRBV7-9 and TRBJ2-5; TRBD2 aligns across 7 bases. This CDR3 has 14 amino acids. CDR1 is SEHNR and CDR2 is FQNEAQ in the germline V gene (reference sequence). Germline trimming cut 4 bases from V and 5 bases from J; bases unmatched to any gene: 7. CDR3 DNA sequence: TGTGCCAGCAGCTACTCCTGGGAGGGGGAGACCCAGTACTTC. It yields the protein CASSYSWEGETQYF.

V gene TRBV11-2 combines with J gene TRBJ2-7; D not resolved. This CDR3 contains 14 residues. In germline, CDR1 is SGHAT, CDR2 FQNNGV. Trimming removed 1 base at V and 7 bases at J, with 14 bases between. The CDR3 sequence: CASSLGRQLKEQYF. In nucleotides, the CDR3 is TGTGCCAGCAGCTTAGGGCGGCAGCTTAAAGAGCAGTACTTC.

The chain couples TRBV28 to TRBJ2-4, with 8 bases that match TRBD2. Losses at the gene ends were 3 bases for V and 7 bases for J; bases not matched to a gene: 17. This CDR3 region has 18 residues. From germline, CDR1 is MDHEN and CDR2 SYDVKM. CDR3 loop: CASSFPLGRRGVENIQYF. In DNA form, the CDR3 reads TGTGCCAGCAGTTTTCCCCTGGGTAGGCGGGGGGTCGAGAACATTCAGTACTTC.

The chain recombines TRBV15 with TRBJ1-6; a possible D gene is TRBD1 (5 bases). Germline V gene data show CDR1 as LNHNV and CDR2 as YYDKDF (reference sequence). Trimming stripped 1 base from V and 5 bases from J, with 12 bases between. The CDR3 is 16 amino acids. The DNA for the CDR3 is TGTGCCACCAGCAGAGGCAGGGTCTCGAATAATTCACCCCTCCACTTT. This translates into CATSRGRVSNNSPLHF.

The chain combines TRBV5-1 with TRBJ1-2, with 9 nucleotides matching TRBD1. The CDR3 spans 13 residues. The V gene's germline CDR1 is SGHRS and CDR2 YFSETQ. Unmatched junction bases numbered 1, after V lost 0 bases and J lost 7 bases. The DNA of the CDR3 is TGCGCCAGCAGCTTGGGACAGGGGGGTGGCTACACCTTC. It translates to CASSLGQGGGYTF. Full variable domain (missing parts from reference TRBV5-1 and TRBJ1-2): KAGVTQTPRYLIKTRGQQVTLSCSPISGHRSVSWYQQTPGQGLQFLFEYFSETQRNKGNFPGRFSGRQFSNSRSEMNVSTLELGDSALYLCASSLGQGGGYTFGSGTRLTVV.

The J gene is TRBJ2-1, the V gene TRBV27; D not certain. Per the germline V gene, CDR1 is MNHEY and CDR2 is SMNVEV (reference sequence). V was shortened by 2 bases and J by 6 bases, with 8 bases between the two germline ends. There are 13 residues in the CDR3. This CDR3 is CASSLEPVNEQFF. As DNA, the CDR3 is TGTGCCAGCAGTTTAGAGCCGGTCAATGAGCAGTTCTTC.

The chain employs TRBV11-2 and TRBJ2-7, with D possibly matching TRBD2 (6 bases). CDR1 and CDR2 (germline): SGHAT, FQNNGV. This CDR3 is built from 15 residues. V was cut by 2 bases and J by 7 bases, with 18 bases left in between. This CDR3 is CASSLRGGPPGEQYF. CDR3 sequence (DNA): TGTGCCAGCAGCTTAAGGGGAGGACCTCCCGGGGAGCAGTACTTC.

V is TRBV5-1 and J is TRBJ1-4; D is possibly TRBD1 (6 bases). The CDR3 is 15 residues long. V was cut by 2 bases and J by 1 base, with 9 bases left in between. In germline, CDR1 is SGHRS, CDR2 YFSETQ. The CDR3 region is CASSLQGGTNEKLFF. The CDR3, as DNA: TGCGCCAGCAGCTTACAAGGGGGAACTAATGAAAAACTGTTTTTT.

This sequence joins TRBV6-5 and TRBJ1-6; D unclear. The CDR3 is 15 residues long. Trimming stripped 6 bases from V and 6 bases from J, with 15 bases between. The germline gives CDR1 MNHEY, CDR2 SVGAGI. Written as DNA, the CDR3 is TGTGCCAGCAGGGTCCAGGACTCTTTTAATTCACCCCTCCACTTT. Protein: CASRVQDSFNSPLHF.

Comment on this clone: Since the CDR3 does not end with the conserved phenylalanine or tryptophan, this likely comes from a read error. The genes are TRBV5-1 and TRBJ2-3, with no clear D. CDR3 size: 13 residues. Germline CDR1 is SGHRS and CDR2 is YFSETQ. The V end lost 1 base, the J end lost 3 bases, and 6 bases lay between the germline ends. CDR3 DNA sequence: TGCGCCAGCAGCTTGCCCGGAACAGATACGCAGTATCTT. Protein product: CASSLPGTDTQYL.

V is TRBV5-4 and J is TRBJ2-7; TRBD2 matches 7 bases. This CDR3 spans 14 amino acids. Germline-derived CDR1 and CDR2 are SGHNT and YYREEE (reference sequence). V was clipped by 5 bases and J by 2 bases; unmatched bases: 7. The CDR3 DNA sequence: TGTGCCAGCAGTGTGACGGGAGGAACCTACGAGCAGTACTTC. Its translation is CASSVTGGTYEQYF.

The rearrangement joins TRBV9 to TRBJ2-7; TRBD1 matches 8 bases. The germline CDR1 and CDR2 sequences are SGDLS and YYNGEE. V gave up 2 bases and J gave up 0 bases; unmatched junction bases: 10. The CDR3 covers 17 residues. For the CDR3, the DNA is TGTGCCAGCAGCGTCGGGACAGGCGCTACCTACTCCTACGAGCAGTACTTC. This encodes CASSVGTGATYSYEQYF.

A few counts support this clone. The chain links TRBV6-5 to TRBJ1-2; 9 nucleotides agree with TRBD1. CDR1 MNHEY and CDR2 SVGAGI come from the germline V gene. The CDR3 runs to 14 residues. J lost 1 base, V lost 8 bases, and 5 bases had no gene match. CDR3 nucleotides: TGTGCCAGCGGGACAGGGAATGTTAACTATGGCTACACCTTC. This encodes CASGTGNVNYGYTF.

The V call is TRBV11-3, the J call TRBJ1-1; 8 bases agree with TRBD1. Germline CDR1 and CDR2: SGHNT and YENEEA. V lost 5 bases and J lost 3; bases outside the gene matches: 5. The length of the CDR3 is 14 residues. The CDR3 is CASSQTGAHTEAFF. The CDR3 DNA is TGTGCCAGCAGCCAGACAGGGGCGCACACTGAAGCTTTCTTT.

CDR3 DNA sequence: TGCAGCGTTGTCTCGGCAGGGCCAGGAAACACCATATATTTT. Protein product: CSVVSAGPGNTIYF. This chain connects TRBV29-1 to TRBJ1-3; D possibly corresponds to TRBD1 (5 bases). Germline CDR1 SQVTM, CDR2 ANQGSEA. Trimming took off 4 bases at V and 4 bases at J, with 14 bases between the two ends. The CDR3 has 14 residues.

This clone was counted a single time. In DNA form, the CDR3 reads TGTGCCAGCAGCCCCATTGCGGGACACACCGGGGAGCTGTTTTTT. Translated: CASSPIAGHTGELFF. The rearrangement links TRBV6-1 to TRBJ2-2; possible D gene TRBD2, 6 bases. CDR3 size: 15 residues. Between the trimmed V and J ends, which lost 6 bases and 3 bases, there was a span of 14 bases. CDR1 and CDR2 (germline): MNHNS, SASEGT.

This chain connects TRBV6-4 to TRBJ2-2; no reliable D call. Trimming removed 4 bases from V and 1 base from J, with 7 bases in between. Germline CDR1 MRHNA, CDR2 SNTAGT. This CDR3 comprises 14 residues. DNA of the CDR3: TGTGCCAGCAGTGTGGGCTGGAACACCGGGGAGCTGTTTTTT. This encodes CASSVGWNTGELFF.

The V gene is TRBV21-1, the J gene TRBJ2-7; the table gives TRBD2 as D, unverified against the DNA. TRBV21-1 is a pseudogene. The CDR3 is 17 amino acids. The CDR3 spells CASSKGGPGRPTYEQYF. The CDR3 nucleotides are TGTGCCAGCAGCAAAGGCGGGCCAGGGAGGCCGACCTACGAGCAGTACTTC.

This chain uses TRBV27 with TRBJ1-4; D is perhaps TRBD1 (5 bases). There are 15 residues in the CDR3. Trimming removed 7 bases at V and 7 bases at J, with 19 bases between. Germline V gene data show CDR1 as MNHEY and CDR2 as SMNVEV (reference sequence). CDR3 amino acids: CASTRTGLGGEKLFF. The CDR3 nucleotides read TGTGCCAGCACCAGGACTGGTCTGGGGGGTGAAAAACTGTTTTTT.

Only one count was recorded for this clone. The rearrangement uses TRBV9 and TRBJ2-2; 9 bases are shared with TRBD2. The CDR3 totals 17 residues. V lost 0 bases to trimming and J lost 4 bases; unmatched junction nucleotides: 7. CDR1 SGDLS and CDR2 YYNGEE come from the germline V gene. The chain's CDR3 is CASSVGVAGAVTGELFF. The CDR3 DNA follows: TGTGCCAGCAGCGTAGGGGTAGCGGGAGCGGTCACCGGGGAGCTGTTTTTT.

The CDR3 protein is CASSRQSNTGELFF. The CDR3 DNA sequence: TGTGCCAGCAGTCGACAGTCGAACACCGGGGAGCTGTTTTTT. V gene TRBV6-5 combines with J gene TRBJ2-2; tentative D call: TRBD1 (5 bases). In germline, CDR1 is MNHEY, CDR2 SVGAGI. V was shortened by 5 bases and J by 0 bases, with 7 bases between the two germline ends. This CDR3 region has 14 residues.

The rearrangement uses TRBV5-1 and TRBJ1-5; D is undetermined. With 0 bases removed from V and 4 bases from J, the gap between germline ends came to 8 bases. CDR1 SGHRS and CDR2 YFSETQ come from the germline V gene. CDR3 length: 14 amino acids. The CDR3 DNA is TGCGCCAGCAGCTTGGACAGCCTTAATCAGCCCCAGCATTTT. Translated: CASSLDSLNQPQHF.